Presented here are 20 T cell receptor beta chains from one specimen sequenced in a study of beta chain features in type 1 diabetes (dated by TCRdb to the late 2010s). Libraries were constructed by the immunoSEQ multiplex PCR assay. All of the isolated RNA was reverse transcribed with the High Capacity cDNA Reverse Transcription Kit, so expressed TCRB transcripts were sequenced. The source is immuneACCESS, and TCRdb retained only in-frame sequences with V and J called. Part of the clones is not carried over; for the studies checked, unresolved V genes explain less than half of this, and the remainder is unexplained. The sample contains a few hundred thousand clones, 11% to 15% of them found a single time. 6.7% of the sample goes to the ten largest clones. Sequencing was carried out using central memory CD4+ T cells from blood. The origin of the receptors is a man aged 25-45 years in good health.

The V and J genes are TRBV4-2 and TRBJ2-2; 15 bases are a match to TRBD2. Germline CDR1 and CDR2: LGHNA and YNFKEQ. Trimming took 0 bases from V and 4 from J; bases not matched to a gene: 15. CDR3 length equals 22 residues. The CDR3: CASSQDRRTSGRAEMVTGELFF. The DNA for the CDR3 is TGTGCCAGCAGCCAAGATCGGAGGACTAGCGGGAGGGCAGAGATGGTCACCGGGGAGCTGTTTTTT.

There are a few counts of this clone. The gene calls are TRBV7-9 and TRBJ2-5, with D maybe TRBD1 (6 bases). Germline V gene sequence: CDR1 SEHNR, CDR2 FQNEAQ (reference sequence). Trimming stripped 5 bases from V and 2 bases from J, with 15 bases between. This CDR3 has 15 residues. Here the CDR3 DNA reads TGTGCCAGCAGCCGCCGGGTGGGACAACAAGAGACCCAGTACTTC. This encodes CASSRRVGQQETQYF.

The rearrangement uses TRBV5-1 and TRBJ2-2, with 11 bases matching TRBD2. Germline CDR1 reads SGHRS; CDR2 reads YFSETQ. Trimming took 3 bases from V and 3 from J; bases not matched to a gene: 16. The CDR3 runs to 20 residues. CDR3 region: CASSSRLAGIPIRDTGELFF. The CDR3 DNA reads TGCGCCAGCAGCTCGAGACTAGCGGGGATCCCCATAAGGGACACCGGGGAGCTGTTTTTT. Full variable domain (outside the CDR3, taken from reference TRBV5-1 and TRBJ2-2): KAGVTQTPRYLIKTRGQQVTLSCSPISGHRSVSWYQQTPGQGLQFLFEYFSETQRNKGNFPGRFSGRQFSNSRSEMNVSTLELGDSALYLCASSSRLAGIPIRDTGELFFGEGSRLTVL.

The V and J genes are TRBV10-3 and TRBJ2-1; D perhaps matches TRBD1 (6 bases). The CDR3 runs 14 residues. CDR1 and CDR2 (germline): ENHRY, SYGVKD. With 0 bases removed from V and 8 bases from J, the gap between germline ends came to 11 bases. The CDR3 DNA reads TGTGCCATCAGTGAGTCACAAGGGGGTTATGAGCAGTTCTTC. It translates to CAISESQGGYEQFF.

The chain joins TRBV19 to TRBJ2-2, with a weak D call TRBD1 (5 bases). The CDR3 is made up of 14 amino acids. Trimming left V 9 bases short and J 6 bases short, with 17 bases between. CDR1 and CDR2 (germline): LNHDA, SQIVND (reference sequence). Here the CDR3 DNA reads TGTGCCAGCCAGTGGCAGGGTAGTTCCGGGGAGCTGTTTTTT. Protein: CASQWQGSSGELFF.

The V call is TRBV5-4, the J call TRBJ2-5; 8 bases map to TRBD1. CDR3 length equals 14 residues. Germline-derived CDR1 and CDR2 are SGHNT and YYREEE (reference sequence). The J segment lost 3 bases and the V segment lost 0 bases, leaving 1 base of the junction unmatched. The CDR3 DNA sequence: TGTGCCAGCAGCTTGGGACAGGGGAAAGAGACCCAGTACTTC. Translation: CASSLGQGKETQYF.

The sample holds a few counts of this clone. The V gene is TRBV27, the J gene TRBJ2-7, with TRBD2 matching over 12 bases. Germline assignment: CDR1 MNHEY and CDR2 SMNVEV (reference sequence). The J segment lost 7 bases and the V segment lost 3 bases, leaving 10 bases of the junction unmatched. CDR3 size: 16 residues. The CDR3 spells CASSFRSSGRAVEQYV. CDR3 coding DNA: TGTGCCAGCAGTTTCCGGTCTAGCGGGAGGGCCGTTGAGCAGTACGTC.

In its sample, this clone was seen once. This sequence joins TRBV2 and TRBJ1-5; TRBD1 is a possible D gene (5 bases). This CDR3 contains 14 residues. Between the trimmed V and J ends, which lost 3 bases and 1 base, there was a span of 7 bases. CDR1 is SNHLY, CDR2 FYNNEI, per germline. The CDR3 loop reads CASSEGGSNQPQHF. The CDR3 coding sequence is TGTGCCAGCAGTGAGGGGGGAAGCAATCAGCCCCAGCATTTT.

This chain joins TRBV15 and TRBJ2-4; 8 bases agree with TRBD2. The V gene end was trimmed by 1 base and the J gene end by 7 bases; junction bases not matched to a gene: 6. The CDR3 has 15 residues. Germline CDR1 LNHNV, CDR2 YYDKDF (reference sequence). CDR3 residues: CATSRAGTGGNIQYF. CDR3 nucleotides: TGTGCCACCAGCAGAGCCGGGACGGGGGGGAACATTCAGTACTTC.

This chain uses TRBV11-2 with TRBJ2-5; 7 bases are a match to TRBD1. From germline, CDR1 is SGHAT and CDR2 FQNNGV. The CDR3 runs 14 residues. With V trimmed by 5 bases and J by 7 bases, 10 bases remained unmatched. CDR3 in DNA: TGTGCCAGCAGCACACAGGGGACGAGGGGGACCCAGTACTTC. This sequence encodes CASSTQGTRGTQYF.

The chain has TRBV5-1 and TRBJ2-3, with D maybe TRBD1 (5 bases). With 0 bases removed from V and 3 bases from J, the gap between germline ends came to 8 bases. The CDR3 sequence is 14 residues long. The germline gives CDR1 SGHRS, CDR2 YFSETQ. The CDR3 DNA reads TGCGCCAGCAGCTTGGCCAAGGGGACAGATACGCAGTATTTT. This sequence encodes CASSLAKGTDTQYF.

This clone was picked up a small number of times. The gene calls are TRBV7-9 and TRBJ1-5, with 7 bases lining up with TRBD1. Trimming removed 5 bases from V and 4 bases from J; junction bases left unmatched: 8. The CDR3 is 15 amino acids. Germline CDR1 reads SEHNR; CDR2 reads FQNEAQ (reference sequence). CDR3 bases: TGTGCCAGCAGCGTAGACGGGACAGCTAATCAGCCCCAGCATTTT. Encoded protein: CASSVDGTANQPQHF.

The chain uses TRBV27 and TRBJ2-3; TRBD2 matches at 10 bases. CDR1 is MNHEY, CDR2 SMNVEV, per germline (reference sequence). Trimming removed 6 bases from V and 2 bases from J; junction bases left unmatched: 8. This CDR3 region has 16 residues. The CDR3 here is CASSPWTSGATDTQYF. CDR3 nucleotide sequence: TGTGCCAGCAGCCCCTGGACTAGCGGAGCCACAGATACGCAGTATTTT.

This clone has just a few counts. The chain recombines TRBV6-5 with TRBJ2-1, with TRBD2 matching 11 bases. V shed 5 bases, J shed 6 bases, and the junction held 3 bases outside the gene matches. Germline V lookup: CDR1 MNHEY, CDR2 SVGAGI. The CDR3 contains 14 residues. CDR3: CASSEGLAVNEQFF. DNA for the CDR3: TGTGCCAGCAGTGAGGGACTAGCGGTCAATGAGCAGTTCTTC.

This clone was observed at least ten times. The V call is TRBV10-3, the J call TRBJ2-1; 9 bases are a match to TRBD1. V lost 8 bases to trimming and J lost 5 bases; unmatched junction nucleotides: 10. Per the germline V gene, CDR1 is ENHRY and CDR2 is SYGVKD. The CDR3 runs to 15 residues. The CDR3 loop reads CAIVSGTGFDNEQFF. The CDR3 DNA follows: TGTGCCATCGTTTCGGGGACAGGGTTCGACAATGAGCAGTTCTTC.

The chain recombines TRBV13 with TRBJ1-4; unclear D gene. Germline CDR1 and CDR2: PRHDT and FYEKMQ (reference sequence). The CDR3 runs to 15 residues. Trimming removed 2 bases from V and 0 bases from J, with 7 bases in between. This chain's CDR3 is CASSLRLTTNEKLFF. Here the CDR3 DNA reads TGTGCCAGCAGCTTAAGACTAACAACTAATGAAAAACTGTTTTTT.

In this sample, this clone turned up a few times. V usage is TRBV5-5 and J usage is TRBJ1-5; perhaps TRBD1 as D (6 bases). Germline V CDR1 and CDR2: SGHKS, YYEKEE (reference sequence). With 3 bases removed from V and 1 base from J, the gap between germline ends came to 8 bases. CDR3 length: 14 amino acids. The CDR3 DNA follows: TGTGCCAGCAGCTCACAGGGAAGCAATCAGCCCCAGCATTTT. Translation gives CASSSQGSNQPQHF.

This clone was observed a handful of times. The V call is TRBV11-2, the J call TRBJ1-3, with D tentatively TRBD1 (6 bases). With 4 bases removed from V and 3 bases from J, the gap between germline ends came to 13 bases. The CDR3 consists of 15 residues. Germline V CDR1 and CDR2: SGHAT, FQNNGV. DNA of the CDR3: TGTGCCAGCAGCTCTGACAGGCTCAATGGAAACACCATATATTTT. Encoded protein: CASSSDRLNGNTIYF.

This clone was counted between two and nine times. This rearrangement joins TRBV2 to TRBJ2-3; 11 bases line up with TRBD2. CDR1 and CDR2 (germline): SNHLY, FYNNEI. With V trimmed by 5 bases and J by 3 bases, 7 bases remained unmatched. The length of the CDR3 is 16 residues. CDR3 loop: CASSLLTSGRTDTQYF. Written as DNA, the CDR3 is TGTGCCAGCAGTCTCTTAACTAGCGGGAGAACAGATACGCAGTATTTT.

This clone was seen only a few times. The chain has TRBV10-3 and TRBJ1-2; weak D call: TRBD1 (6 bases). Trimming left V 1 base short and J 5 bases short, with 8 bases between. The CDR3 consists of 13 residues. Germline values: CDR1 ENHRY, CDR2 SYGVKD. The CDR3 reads CAISEYREYGYTF. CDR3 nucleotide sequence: TGTGCCATCAGTGAGTACAGGGAATATGGCTACACCTTC.